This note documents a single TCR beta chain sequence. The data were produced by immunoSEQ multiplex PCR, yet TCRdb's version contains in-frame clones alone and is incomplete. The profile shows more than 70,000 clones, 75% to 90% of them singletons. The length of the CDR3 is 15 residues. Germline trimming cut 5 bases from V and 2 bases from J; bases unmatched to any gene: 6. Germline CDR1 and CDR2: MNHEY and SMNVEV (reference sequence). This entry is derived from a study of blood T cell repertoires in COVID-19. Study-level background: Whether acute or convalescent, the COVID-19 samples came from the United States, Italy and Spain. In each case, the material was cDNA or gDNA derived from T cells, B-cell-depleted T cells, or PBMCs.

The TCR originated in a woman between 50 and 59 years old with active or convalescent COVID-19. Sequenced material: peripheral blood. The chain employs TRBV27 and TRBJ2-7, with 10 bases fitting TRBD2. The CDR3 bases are TGTGCCAGCAGTGCCCGGACTAGCGGTGCCTACGAGCAGTACTTC. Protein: CASSARTSGAYEQYF.